What follows describes a single TCR beta chain. Its target is unknown. This sample is part of a study of monozygotic twins with inflammatory bowel disease. For both chains, the TCRalpha and TCRbeta cDNA went through two nested PCRs of approximately 16 and 9 cycles. Reprocessing the 5' RACE reads, TCRdb reports a single entry for every CDR3 protein and omits DNA. Recorded for this sample: 200,000 to 250,000 distinct CDR3 sequences. Study-level results: By inverse Simpson index, TCRbeta diversity was lower in IBD patients than in healthy co-twins.

The CDR3 totals 16 residues. Germline V gives CDR1 LGHNA, CDR2 YNFKEQ. Sequenced: blood. The rearrangement joins TRBV4-2 to TRBJ1-5; there is no DNA to check the TCRdb D call of TRBD1. This clonotype was obtained from a human donor with ulcerative colitis or Crohn's disease, or a healthy co-twin of an affected twin (not recorded which). This CDR3 reads CASSPPGGGGSQPQHF.